The subject of this entry is one T cell receptor (beta chain). This clonotype was counted a few times. Its specific antigen is unknown. No clone much larger than this one lies a single base away; base qualities are absent. This sample was taken from a study of response to subunit inactivated influenza vaccine (dated by TCRdb to the late 2010s). For the study in its entirety: Deep quantitative profiling of the T cell receptor repertoire was used in the study to follow responses to a trivalent subunit inactivated influenza vaccine.

The library relied on RT-PCR. Sequencing took place on an Illumina HiSeq 2500. TCRdb redid the processing of the public reads, applying fastp at Q25 and MiXCR, and retained in-frame beta chains. Rows matching on CDR3 protein sequence are summarized as one entry with the most common DNA and genes. The table for this sample lists 700,000 to 800,000 distinct CDR3 sequences; about 18% of them were counted only once. The top ten clones comprise about 11% of the sample. Study-wide findings and limitations: The authors suggested that each seasonal influenza vaccination may recruit only a limited number of new T cells.

The CDR3 has 18 amino acids, counting the end cysteine and phenylalanine. Only CDR3 DNA is held: 54 bases, read in frame from base 1. Sequences SGHKS (CDR1) and YYEKEE (CDR2) are obtained from the germline V gene (reference sequence). Trimming takes 5 bases from V and 0 bases from J, and the germline ends sit 24 bases apart. The sequence was collected from a man aged 45-65 years who received an inactivated influenza vaccine. Donor details come from another sample of the same person, matched by shared clones. In this chain, TRBV5-5 is recombined with TRBJ2-7; confidence is insufficient to name the D gene. The specimen comprised PBMCs from blood, sampled about 5 days after vaccination. At the DNA level, the sequence is TGTGCCAGCAGAGTCAGGATGTTGCCCTTTAGCTCCTCCTACGAGCAGTACTTC. Its translation reads: CASRVRMLPFSSSYEQYF. Supplemented by the reference TRBV5-5 and TRBJ2-7 proteins around the CDR3, the complete variable domain is DAGVTQSPTHLIKTRGQQVTLRCSPISGHKSVSWYQQVLGQGPQFIFQYYEKEERGRGNFPDRFSARQFPNYSSELNVNALLLGDSALYLCASRVRMLPFSSSYEQYFGPGTRLTVT.